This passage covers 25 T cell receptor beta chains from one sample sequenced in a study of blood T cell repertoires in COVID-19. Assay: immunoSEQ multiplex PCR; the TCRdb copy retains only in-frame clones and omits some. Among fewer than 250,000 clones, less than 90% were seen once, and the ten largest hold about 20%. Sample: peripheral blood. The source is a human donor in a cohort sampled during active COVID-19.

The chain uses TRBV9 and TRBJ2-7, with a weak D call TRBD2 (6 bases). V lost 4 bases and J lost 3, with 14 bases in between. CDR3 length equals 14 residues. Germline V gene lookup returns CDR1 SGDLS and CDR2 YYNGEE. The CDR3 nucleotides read TGTGCCAGCAGCCTACGGGGACTGATCTACGAGCAGTACTTC. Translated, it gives CASSLRGLIYEQYF.

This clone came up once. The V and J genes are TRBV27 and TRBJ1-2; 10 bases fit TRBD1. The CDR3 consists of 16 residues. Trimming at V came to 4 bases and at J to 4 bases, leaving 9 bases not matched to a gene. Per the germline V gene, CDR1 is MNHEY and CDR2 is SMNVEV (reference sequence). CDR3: CASSSIPGTGVYGYTF. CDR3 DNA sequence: TGTGCCAGCAGTTCGATCCCCGGGACAGGGGTCTATGGCTACACCTTC.

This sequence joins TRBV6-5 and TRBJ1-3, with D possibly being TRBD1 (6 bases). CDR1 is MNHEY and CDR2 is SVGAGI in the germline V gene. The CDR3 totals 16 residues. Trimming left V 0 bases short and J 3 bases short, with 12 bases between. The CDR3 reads CASSYSGRGYGNTIYF. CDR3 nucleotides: TGTGCCAGCAGTTACTCGGGCAGGGGATATGGAAACACCATATATTTT.

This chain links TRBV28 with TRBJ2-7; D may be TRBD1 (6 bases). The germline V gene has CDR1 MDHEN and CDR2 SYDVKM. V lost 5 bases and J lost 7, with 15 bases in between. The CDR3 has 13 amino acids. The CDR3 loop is CASSGWGRQEQYF. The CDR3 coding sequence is TGTGCCAGCAGTGGCTGGGGGCGTCAGGAGCAGTACTTC.

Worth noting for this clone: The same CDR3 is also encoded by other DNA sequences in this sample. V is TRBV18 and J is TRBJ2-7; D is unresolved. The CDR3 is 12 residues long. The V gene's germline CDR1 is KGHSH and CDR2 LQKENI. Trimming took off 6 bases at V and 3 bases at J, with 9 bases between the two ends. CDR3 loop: CASSPTGYEQYF. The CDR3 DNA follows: TGTGCCAGCTCTCCGACGGGCTACGAGCAGTACTTC.

CDR3 DNA: TGTGCCAGCAGTTCGACAGGCGGGCAGCCCCAGCATTTT. This sequence encodes CASSSTGGQPQHF. The gene calls are TRBV25-1 and TRBJ1-5, with TRBD1 as a possible D gene (6 bases). Germline assignment: CDR1 MGHDK and CDR2 SYGVNS. V lost 5 bases, J lost 7 bases, and 12 bases lay in between. The CDR3 runs 13 residues.

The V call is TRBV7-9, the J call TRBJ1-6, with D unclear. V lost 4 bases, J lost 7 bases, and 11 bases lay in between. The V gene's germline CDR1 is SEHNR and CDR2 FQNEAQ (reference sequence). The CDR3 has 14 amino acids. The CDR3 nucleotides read TGTGCCAGCAGCTGGAACAGATTCAATTCACCCCTCCACTTT. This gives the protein CASSWNRFNSPLHF. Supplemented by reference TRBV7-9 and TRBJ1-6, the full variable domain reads DTGVSQNPRHKITKRGQNVTFRCDPISEHNRLYWYRQTLGQGPEFLTYFQNEAQLEKSRLLSDRFSAERPKGSFSTLEIQRTEQGDSAMYLCASSWNRFNSPLHFGNGTRLTVT.

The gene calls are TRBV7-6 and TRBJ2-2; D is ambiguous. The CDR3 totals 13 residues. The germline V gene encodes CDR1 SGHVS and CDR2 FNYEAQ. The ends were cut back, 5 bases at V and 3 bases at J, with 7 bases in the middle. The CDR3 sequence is CASSRVYTGELFF. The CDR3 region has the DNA TGTGCCAGCAGCCGTGTATACACCGGGGAGCTGTTTTTT.

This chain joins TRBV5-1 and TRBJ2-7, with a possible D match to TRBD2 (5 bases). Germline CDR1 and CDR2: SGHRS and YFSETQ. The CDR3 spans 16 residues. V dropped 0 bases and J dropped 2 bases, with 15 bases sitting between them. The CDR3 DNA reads TGCGCCAGCAGCTTGGTGCCCGCGGGTACGACCTACGAGCAGTACTTC. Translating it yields CASSLVPAGTTYEQYF.

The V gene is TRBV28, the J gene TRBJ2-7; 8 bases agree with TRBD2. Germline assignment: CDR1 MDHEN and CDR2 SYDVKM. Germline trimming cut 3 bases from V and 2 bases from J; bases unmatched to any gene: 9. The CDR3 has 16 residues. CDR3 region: CASSLNIGGAAYEQYF. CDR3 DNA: TGTGCCAGCAGTTTGAACATCGGGGGGGCCGCCTACGAGCAGTACTTC. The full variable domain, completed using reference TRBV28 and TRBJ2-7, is DVKVTQSSRYLVKRTGEKVFLECVQDMDHENMFWYRQDPGLGLRLIYFSYDVKMKEKGDIPEGYSVSREKKERFSLILESASTNQTSMYLCASSLNIGGAAYEQYFGPGTRLTVT.

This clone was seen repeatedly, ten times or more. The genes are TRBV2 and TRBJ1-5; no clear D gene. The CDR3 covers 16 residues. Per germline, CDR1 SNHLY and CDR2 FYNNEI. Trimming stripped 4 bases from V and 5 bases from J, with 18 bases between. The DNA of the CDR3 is TGTGCCAGCAGTGGCGGCGTTCGGGGAACCGATCAGCCCCAGCATTTT. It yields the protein CASSGGVRGTDQPQHF.

In DNA, the CDR3 is TGTGCCAGCAGCTCCCGGGACAGATCATCTGGGGCCAACGTCCTGACTTTC. Amino acids: CASSSRDRSSGANVLTF. The chain couples TRBV11-2 to TRBJ2-6; 7 bases match TRBD1. CDR1 and CDR2 (germline): SGHAT, FQNNGV. V was clipped by 4 bases and J by 1 base; unmatched bases: 7. The CDR3 has 17 amino acids.

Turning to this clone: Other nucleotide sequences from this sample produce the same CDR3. CDR3 residues: CASSLAGGSYEQYF. The CDR3 DNA follows: TGTGCCAGCAGTTTAGCGGGGGGAAGCTACGAGCAGTACTTC. V gene TRBV28 combines with J gene TRBJ2-7, with 8 bases matching TRBD2. This CDR3 is built from 14 residues. The J segment lost 3 bases and the V segment lost 2 bases, leaving 3 bases of the junction unmatched. Germline V lookup: CDR1 MDHEN, CDR2 SYDVKM.

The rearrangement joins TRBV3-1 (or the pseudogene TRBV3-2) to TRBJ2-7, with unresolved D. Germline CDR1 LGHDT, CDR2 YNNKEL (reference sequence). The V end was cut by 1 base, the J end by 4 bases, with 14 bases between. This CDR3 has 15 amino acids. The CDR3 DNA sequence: TGTGCCAGCAGCCAAGGTAGCTTGGGTTCGTACGAGCAGTACTTC. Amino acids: CASSQGSLGSYEQYF.

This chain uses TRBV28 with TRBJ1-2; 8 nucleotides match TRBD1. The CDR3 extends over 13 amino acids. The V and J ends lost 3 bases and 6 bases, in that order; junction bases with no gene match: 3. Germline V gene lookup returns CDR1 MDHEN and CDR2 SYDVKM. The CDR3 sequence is CASSLVRGHGYTF. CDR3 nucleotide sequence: TGTGCCAGCAGTTTGGTCAGGGGGCATGGCTACACCTTC.

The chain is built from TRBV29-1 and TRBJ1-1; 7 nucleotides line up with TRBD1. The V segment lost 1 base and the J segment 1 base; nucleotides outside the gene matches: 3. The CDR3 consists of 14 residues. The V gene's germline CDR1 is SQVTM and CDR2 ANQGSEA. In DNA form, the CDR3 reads TGCAGCGTTGAAGCCTCAGGGGGGAACACTGAAGCTTTCTTT. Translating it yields CSVEASGGNTEAFF.

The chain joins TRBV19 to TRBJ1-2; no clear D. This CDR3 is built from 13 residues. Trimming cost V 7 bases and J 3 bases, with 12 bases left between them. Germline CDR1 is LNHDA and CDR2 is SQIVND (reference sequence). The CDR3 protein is CASTRGRDYGYTF. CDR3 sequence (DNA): TGTGCCAGTACTCGAGGGCGCGACTATGGCTACACCTTC.

The CDR3 is CSGLGNTEAFF. The CDR3 coding sequence is TGCAGCGGACTGGGGAACACTGAAGCTTTCTTT. The chain carries TRBV20-1 and TRBJ1-1; D is unresolved. The CDR3 totals 11 residues. CDR1 and CDR2 (germline): DFQATT, SNEGSKA (reference sequence).

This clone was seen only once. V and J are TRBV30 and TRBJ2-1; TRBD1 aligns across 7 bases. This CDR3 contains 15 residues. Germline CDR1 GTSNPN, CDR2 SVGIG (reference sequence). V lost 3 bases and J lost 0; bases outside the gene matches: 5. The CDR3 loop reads CAWRTPGGSYNEQFF. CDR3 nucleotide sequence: TGTGCCTGGAGAACTCCAGGGGGCTCCTACAATGAGCAGTTCTTC. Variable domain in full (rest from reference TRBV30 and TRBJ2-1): SQTIHQWPATLVQPVGSPLSLECTVEGTSNPNLYWYRQAAGRGLQLLFYSVGIGQISSEVPQNLSASRPQDRQFILSSKKLLLSDSGFYLCAWRTPGGSYNEQFFGPGTRLTVL.

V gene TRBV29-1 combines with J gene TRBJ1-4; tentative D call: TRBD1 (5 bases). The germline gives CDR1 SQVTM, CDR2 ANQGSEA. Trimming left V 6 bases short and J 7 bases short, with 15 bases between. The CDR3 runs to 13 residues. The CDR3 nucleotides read TGCAGCGTGATGGACACCCCTGGTGAAAAACTGTTTTTT. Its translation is CSVMDTPGEKLFF.

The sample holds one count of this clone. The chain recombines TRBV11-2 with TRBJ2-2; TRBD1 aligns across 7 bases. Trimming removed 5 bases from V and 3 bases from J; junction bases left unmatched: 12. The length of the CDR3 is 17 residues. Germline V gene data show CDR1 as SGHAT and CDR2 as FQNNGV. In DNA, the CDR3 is TGTGCCAGCAGCAGGTTGACAGGGATCGTAGACACCGGGGAGCTGTTTTTT. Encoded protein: CASSRLTGIVDTGELFF.

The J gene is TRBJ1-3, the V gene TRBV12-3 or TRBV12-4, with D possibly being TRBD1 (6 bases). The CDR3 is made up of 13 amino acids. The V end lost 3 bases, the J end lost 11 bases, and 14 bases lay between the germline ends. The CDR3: CASSLKGGGAIYF. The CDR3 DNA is TGTGCCAGCAGTTTGAAGGGAGGGGGTGCCATATATTTT.

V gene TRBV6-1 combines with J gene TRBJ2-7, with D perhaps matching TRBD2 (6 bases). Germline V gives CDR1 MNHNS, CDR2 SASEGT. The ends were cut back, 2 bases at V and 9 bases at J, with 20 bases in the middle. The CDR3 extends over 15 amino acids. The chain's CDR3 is CASSELAAGITGQYF. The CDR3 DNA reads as TGTGCCAGCAGTGAATTGGCGGCGGGGATTACGGGGCAGTACTTC.

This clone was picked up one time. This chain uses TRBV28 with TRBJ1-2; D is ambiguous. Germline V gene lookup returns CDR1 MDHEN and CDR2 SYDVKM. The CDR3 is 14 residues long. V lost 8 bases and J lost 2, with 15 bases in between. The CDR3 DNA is TGTGCCAGCGGAGGTGCGGCTGGAAACTATGGCTACACCTTC. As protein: CASGGAAGNYGYTF.

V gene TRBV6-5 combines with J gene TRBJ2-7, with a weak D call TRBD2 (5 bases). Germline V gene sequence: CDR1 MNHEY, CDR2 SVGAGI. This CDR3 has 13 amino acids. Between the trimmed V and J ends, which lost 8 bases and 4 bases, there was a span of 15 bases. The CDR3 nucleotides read TGTGCCAGCGAAGTAACCCGGGGATACGAGCAGTACGTC. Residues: CASEVTRGYEQYV.